Listed below are T cell receptor beta chains from one sample, sequenced in a study of blood T cell repertoires in COVID-19. TCRdb's table, derived via immunoSEQ multiplex PCR, lists solely in-frame clones and lacks some. The table lists about half a million clones, around 85% of them singletons, with more than 3% in the top ten. Sample: peripheral blood. The receptors were sampled from a human donor in a cohort sampled during active COVID-19. Each CDR3 is given with its conserved first and last residue. The D gene is left open where the match is weak. Clone size is shown for a subset of rows, as once, few, many or a class of expanded clone.

V gene: TRBV4-3; clone size: .; D gene: TRBD2; J gene: TRBJ2-1; CDR3 protein: CASSQDDGTRLFF; CDR3 DNA: TGCGCCAGCAGCCAAGACGACGGGACTAGACTGTTCTTC
V gene: TRBV7-3; clone size: once; D gene: .; J gene: TRBJ2-2; CDR3 protein: CASSLNNEHTGELFF; CDR3 DNA: TGTGCCAGCAGCTTAAATAACGAGCACACCGGGGAGCTGTTTTTT
V gene: TRBV12-3/TRBV12-4; clone size: .; D gene: .; J gene: TRBJ2-3; CDR3 protein: CASSPAGTDTQYF; CDR3 DNA: TGTGCCAGCAGCCCCGCGGGCACAGATACGCAGTATTTT
V gene: TRBV29-1; clone size: .; D gene: .; J gene: TRBJ2-1; CDR3 protein: CSSQGIRAQFF; CDR3 DNA: TGCAGCTCTCAGGGAATCCGTGCGCAGTTCTTC
V gene: TRBV2; clone size: .; D gene: .; J gene: TRBJ1-1; CDR3 protein: CASSKEKLNTEAFF; CDR3 DNA: TGTGCCAGCAGTAAGGAGAAACTGAACACTGAAGCTTTCTTT
V gene: TRBV18; clone size: .; D gene: .; J gene: TRBJ2-7; CDR3 protein: CASSTGTSYEQYF; CDR3 DNA: TGTGCCAGCTCCACAGGGACCTCCTACGAGCAGTACTTC
V gene: TRBV12-3/TRBV12-4; clone size: .; D gene: .; J gene: TRBJ1-5; CDR3 protein: CASSYHRDQPQHF; CDR3 DNA: TGTGCCAGCAGTTACCACAGGGATCAGCCCCAGCATTTT
V gene: TRBV5-4; clone size: .; D gene: .; J gene: TRBJ1-1; CDR3 protein: CASSLGPPGATEAFF; CDR3 DNA: TGTGCCAGCAGCCTAGGACCACCTGGGGCCACTGAAGCTTTCTTT
V gene: TRBV29-1; clone size: once; D gene: TRBD1; J gene: TRBJ1-1; CDR3 protein: CSVATGGITEAFF; CDR3 DNA: TGCAGCGTCGCGACAGGGGGGATCACTGAAGCTTTCTTT
V gene: TRBV6-5; clone size: .; D gene: .; J gene: TRBJ1-4; CDR3 protein: CASSPQGATNEKLFF; CDR3 DNA: TGTGCCAGCAGCCCCCAGGGTGCAACTAATGAAAAACTGTTTTTT
V gene: TRBV7-3; clone size: .; D gene: .; J gene: TRBJ2-2; CDR3 protein: CASRLNLGANTGELFF; CDR3 DNA: TGTGCCAGCAGATTAAACCTAGGGGCGAACACCGGGGAGCTGTTTTTT
V gene: TRBV7-3; clone size: .; D gene: TRBD2; J gene: TRBJ2-3; CDR3 protein: CASSSVSGGSTDTQYF; CDR3 DNA: TGTGCCAGCAGCTCCGTTAGCGGGGGTAGCACAGATACGCAGTATTTT
V gene: TRBV5-1; clone size: .; D gene: .; J gene: TRBJ2-3; CDR3 protein: CASSLGGYVDTQYF; CDR3 DNA: TGCGCCAGCAGCTTGGGCGGCTATGTTGATACGCAGTATTTT
V gene: TRBV3-1/TRBV3-2; clone size: .; D gene: TRBD1; J gene: TRBJ1-2; CDR3 protein: CASSQDRSYGYTF; CDR3 DNA: TGTGCCAGCAGCCAGGACAGGAGCTATGGCTACACCTTC
V gene: TRBV19; clone size: few; D gene: TRBD1; J gene: TRBJ1-6; CDR3 protein: CASSRTGDNSPLHF; CDR3 DNA: TGTGCCAGTAGCAGGACAGGGGATAATTCACCCCTCCACTTT
V gene: TRBV19; clone size: .; D gene: TRBD1; J gene: TRBJ1-4; CDR3 protein: CATRDRGRTNEKLFF; CDR3 DNA: TGTGCCACGAGGGACAGGGGACGAACTAATGAAAAACTGTTTTTT
V gene: TRBV4-1; clone size: .; D gene: .; J gene: TRBJ2-7; CDR3 protein: CASSQVIGGEQYF; CDR3 DNA: TGCGCCAGCAGCCAAGTAATCGGAGGGGAGCAGTACTTC
V gene: TRBV7-2; clone size: .; D gene: TRBD2; J gene: TRBJ2-1; CDR3 protein: CASSLISSGYSYNEQFF; CDR3 DNA: TGTGCCAGCAGCTTAATTTCTAGCGGTTACTCCTACAATGAGCAGTTCTTC
V gene: TRBV6-4; clone size: .; D gene: .; J gene: TRBJ2-1; CDR3 protein: CASSSEGLGYNEQFF; CDR3 DNA: TGTGCCAGCAGTAGCGAAGGATTAGGCTACAATGAGCAGTTCTTC
V gene: TRBV5-1; clone size: .; D gene: .; J gene: TRBJ2-1; CDR3 protein: CASSSDGSSYNEQFF; CDR3 DNA: TGCGCCAGCAGTTCGGACGGGAGCTCCTACAATGAGCAGTTCTTC
V gene: TRBV5-6; clone size: .; D gene: TRBD1; J gene: TRBJ1-2; CDR3 protein: CASSLKQGARGYTF; CDR3 DNA: TGTGCCAGCAGCTTAAAACAGGGGGCGCGGGGCTACACCTTC
V gene: TRBV4-3; clone size: .; D gene: .; J gene: TRBJ2-3; CDR3 protein: CASSQASGRAADTQYF; CDR3 DNA: TGCGCCAGCAGCCAAGCGTCCGGCAGGGCGGCAGATACGCAGTATTTT
V gene: TRBV11-2; clone size: many; D gene: .; J gene: TRBJ2-7; CDR3 protein: CASSPDTTYEQYF; CDR3 DNA: TGTGCCAGCAGCCCGGACACTACCTACGAGCAGTACTTC
V gene: TRBV30; clone size: .; D gene: .; J gene: TRBJ1-5; CDR3 protein: CAWSFGVVSNQPQHF; CDR3 DNA: TGTGCCTGGAGTTTCGGGGTTGTAAGCAATCAGCCCCAGCATTTT
V gene: TRBV5-1; clone size: .; D gene: .; J gene: TRBJ1-1; CDR3 protein: CASSLGFSGNTEAFF; CDR3 DNA: TGCGCCAGCAGCTTGGGATTCTCCGGGAACACTGAAGCTTTCTTT
V gene: TRBV7-8; clone size: .; D gene: .; J gene: TRBJ2-5; CDR3 protein: CASSLGTLTQETQYF; CDR3 DNA: TGTGCCAGCAGCTTAGGGACATTGACCCAAGAGACCCAGTACTTC
V gene: TRBV7-9; clone size: .; D gene: .; J gene: TRBJ1-3; CDR3 protein: CASELVGNTIYF; CDR3 DNA: TGTGCCAGCGAACTGGTGGGAAACACCATATATTTT
V gene: TRBV25-1; clone size: .; D gene: .; J gene: TRBJ1-2; CDR3 protein: CASSDPPGDYGYTF; CDR3 DNA: TGTGCCAGCAGTGATCCTCCCGGGGACTATGGCTACACCTTC
V gene: TRBV30; clone size: once; D gene: TRBD2; J gene: TRBJ2-1; CDR3 protein: CAWSAKLAGVYEQFF; CDR3 DNA: TGTGCCTGGAGTGCTAAACTAGCGGGAGTATATGAGCAGTTCTTC
V gene: TRBV7-8; clone size: few; D gene: TRBD1; J gene: TRBJ1-1; CDR3 protein: CASSPRTGGQSHTEAFF; CDR3 DNA: TGTGCCAGCAGCCCCCGGACAGGGGGCCAGTCCCACACTGAAGCTTTCTTT
V gene: TRBV7-8; clone size: .; D gene: TRBD2; J gene: TRBJ2-7; CDR3 protein: CASSDGLAGGPIPYEQYF; CDR3 DNA: TGTGCCAGCAGCGACGGACTAGCGGGAGGGCCGATACCCTACGAGCAGTACTTC
V gene: TRBV7-2; clone size: .; D gene: .; J gene: TRBJ1-3; CDR3 protein: CASSKRERIGVPGNTIYF; CDR3 DNA: TGTGCCAGCAGCAAAAGAGAGCGGATTGGGGTACCTGGAAACACCATATATTTT
V gene: TRBV7-6; clone size: .; D gene: .; J gene: TRBJ1-4; CDR3 protein: CASSRDRWNEKLFF; CDR3 DNA: TGTGCCAGCAGCCGAGACAGGTGGAATGAAAAACTGTTTTTT
V gene: TRBV7-3; clone size: few; D gene: .; J gene: TRBJ2-5; CDR3 protein: CASSLTMAETQYF; CDR3 DNA: TGTGCCAGCAGCTTAACGATGGCAGAGACCCAGTACTTC
V gene: TRBV4-2; clone size: .; D gene: TRBD2; J gene: TRBJ2-3; CDR3 protein: CASSQGEREAVDTQYF; CDR3 DNA: TGTGCCAGCAGCCAAGGAGAGCGGGAGGCGGTGGATACGCAGTATTTT
V gene: TRBV11-1; clone size: .; D gene: .; J gene: TRBJ2-1; CDR3 protein: CASTAYNEQFF; CDR3 DNA: TGTGCCAGCACAGCCTACAATGAGCAGTTCTTC
V gene: TRBV4-2; clone size: .; D gene: TRBD1; J gene: TRBJ2-7; CDR3 protein: CASSQEEQGATYEQYF; CDR3 DNA: TGTGCCAGCAGCCAAGAGGAGCAGGGGGCCACCTACGAGCAGTACTTC
V gene: TRBV12-3/TRBV12-4; clone size: once; D gene: .; J gene: TRBJ1-1; CDR3 protein: CASSLAVGGAFF; CDR3 DNA: TGTGCCAGCAGTTTAGCGGTGGGGGGAGCTTTCTTT
V gene: TRBV7-2; clone size: .; D gene: TRBD2; J gene: TRBJ2-2; CDR3 protein: CASSLSRPGGLAPAELFF; CDR3 DNA: TGTGCCAGCAGCTTATCCCGCCCTGGGGGACTAGCTCCGGCGGAGCTGTTTTTT
V gene: TRBV19; clone size: .; D gene: .; J gene: TRBJ2-7; CDR3 protein: CASSDSSAAGGEQYF; CDR3 DNA: TGTGCCAGTAGTGACTCCTCCGCGGCCGGGGGCGAGCAGTACTTC
V gene: TRBV27; clone size: .; D gene: TRBD1; J gene: TRBJ1-2; CDR3 protein: CASSLRGQGYGYTF; CDR3 DNA: TGTGCCAGCAGTTTACGCGGACAGGGTTATGGCTACACCTTC
V gene: TRBV27; clone size: .; D gene: .; J gene: TRBJ1-1; CDR3 protein: CASSFLAFTEAFF; CDR3 DNA: TGTGCCAGCAGTTTTTTGGCATTCACTGAAGCTTTCTTT
V gene: TRBV19; clone size: .; D gene: .; J gene: TRBJ2-3; CDR3 protein: CASSDRSTDTQYF; CDR3 DNA: TGTGCCAGTAGTGACAGGAGCACAGATACGCAGTATTTT
V gene: TRBV6-1; clone size: .; D gene: .; J gene: TRBJ1-1; CDR3 protein: CASRAGEGNTEAFF; CDR3 DNA: TGTGCCAGCAGGGCGGGCGAAGGGAACACTGAAGCTTTCTTT
V gene: TRBV7-2; clone size: .; D gene: TRBD2; J gene: TRBJ2-7; CDR3 protein: CASSLWAAGVSYEQYF; CDR3 DNA: TGTGCCAGCAGCTTATGGGCAGCGGGAGTATCTTACGAGCAGTACTTC
V gene: TRBV19; clone size: .; D gene: .; J gene: TRBJ1-3; CDR3 protein: CASSITPSTGGNTIYF; CDR3 DNA: TGTGCCAGTAGTATAACCCCCTCGACAGGAGGAAACACCATATATTTT
V gene: TRBV30; clone size: .; D gene: .; J gene: TRBJ2-1; CDR3 protein: CAGGVRTYNEQFF; CDR3 DNA: TGTGCCGGAGGGGTTCGGACCTACAATGAGCAGTTCTTC
V gene: TRBV5-6; clone size: .; D gene: .; J gene: TRBJ1-5; CDR3 protein: CASSRDPDPGQPQHF; CDR3 DNA: TGTGCCAGCAGCCGGGATCCGGACCCAGGCCAGCCCCAGCATTTT
V gene: TRBV7-6; clone size: .; D gene: .; J gene: TRBJ1-3; CDR3 protein: CASSLGGYSGNTIYF; CDR3 DNA: TGTGCCAGCAGCTTAGGAGGATACTCTGGAAACACCATATATTTT
V gene: TRBV7-9; clone size: .; D gene: .; J gene: TRBJ2-1; CDR3 protein: CASSFASGVDRRNEQFF; CDR3 DNA: TGTGCCAGCAGCTTTGCGTCTGGGGTAGACAGGCGCAATGAGCAGTTCTTC
V gene: TRBV11-2; clone size: .; D gene: .; J gene: TRBJ2-7; CDR3 protein: CASSLGPTGTYEQYF; CDR3 DNA: TGTGCCAGCAGCTTAGGCCCAACGGGAACCTACGAGCAGTACTTC
V gene: TRBV6-2/TRBV6-3; clone size: .; D gene: TRBD1; J gene: TRBJ1-2; CDR3 protein: CASSNSGQGAFGYTF; CDR3 DNA: TGTGCCAGCAGTAATTCGGGACAGGGGGCTTTTGGCTACACCTTC
V gene: TRBV28; clone size: .; D gene: TRBD2; J gene: TRBJ2-1; CDR3 protein: CASSTGLARSSSYNEQFF; CDR3 DNA: TGTGCCAGCAGCACGGGACTAGCACGTTCGAGCTCCTACAATGAGCAGTTCTTC
V gene: TRBV6-2/TRBV6-3; clone size: .; D gene: .; J gene: TRBJ2-3; CDR3 protein: CASSYVASSTDTQYF; CDR3 DNA: TGTGCCAGCAGTTACGTGGCTAGTAGCACAGATACGCAGTATTTT